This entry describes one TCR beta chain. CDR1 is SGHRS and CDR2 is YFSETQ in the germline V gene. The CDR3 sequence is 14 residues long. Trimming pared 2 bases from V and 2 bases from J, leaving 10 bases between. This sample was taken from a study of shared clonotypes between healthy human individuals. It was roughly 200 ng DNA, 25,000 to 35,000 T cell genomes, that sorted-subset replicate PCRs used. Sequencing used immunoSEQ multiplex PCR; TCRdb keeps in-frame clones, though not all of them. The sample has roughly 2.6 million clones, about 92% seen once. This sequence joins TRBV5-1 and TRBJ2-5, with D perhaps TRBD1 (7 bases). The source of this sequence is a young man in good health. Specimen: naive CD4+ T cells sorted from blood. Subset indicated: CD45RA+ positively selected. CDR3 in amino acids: CASSFRGRQETQYF. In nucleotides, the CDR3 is TGCGCCAGCAGCTTCAGGGGGAGGCAAGAGACCCAGTACTTC. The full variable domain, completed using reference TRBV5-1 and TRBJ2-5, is KAGVTQTPRYLIKTRGQQVTLSCSPISGHRSVSWYQQTPGQGLQFLFEYFSETQRNKGNFPGRFSGRQFSNSRSEMNVSTLELGDSALYLCASSFRGRQETQYFGPGTRLLVL.